The 15 T cell receptor beta chains in this list originate from one sample, sequenced in a study of blood T cell repertoires in COVID-19. Profiling relied on immunoSEQ multiplex PCR, and the TCRdb table lists in-frame clones only, not all of them. The sample consists of 250,000 or so clones, about 88% of them appearing once. Sample: PBMCs or T cells enriched from blood (not recorded which). The receptors here all came from a woman aged 50 to 60 who had recovered from COVID-19.

This chain joins TRBV7-9 and TRBJ2-1; the D gene is possibly TRBD1 (6 bases). Germline assignment: CDR1 SEHNR and CDR2 FQNEAQ (reference sequence). This CDR3 has 15 amino acids. With 5 bases removed from V and 5 bases from J, the gap between germline ends came to 16 bases. The CDR3 is CASSPRDKPNNEQFF. In DNA form, the CDR3 reads TGTGCCAGCAGCCCTCGGGACAAACCAAACAATGAGCAGTTCTTC.

The chain is built from TRBV7-2 and TRBJ1-5; unclear D gene. This CDR3 has 16 amino acids. Germline V gene lookup returns CDR1 SGHTA and CDR2 FQGNSA. Trimming pared 0 bases from V and 9 bases from J, leaving 18 bases between. CDR3 protein: CASSLAYPALRTPQHF. The CDR3 DNA reads as TGTGCCAGCAGCTTAGCGTACCCCGCCTTGAGAACGCCCCAGCATTTT.

V and J are TRBV9 and TRBJ1-2; maybe TRBD1 (5 bases). The CDR3 has 16 residues. The V end lost 3 bases, the J end lost 7 bases, and 22 bases lay between the germline ends. Germline CDR1 and CDR2: SGDLS and YYNGEE. CDR3 sequence: CASSGSPALTAGGYTF. The CDR3 region has the DNA TGTGCCAGCAGCGGGAGTCCCGCCTTGACAGCAGGTGGCTACACCTTC.

V gene TRBV7-2 combines with J gene TRBJ2-7, with a tentative D call TRBD1 (6 bases). Germline assignment: CDR1 SGHTA and CDR2 FQGNSA. V dropped 1 base and J dropped 2 bases, with 12 bases sitting between them. The CDR3 consists of 15 residues. The CDR3 sequence is CASSLVRTAPYEQYF. CDR3 in DNA: TGTGCCAGCAGCTTAGTTAGGACAGCCCCCTACGAGCAGTACTTC.

The V call is TRBV7-3, the J call TRBJ2-1; the D is unclear. Germline V CDR1 and CDR2: SGHTA, FQGTGA. With 0 bases removed from V and 5 bases from J, the gap between germline ends came to 5 bases. The CDR3 consists of 13 residues. The DNA for the CDR3 is TGTGCCAGCAGCTTAACTTCAGACAATGAGCAGTTCTTC. It is translated as CASSLTSDNEQFF.

This clone is a singleton in its sample. The V gene is TRBV2, the J gene TRBJ2-5; 10 nucleotides align to TRBD1. There are 15 residues in the CDR3. V was clipped by 6 bases and J by 7 bases; unmatched bases: 11. Germline values: CDR1 SNHLY, CDR2 FYNNEI. CDR3: CASRGGDRGVGTQYF. The CDR3 coding sequence is TGTGCCAGCAGAGGGGGGGACAGGGGCGTCGGGACCCAGTACTTC.

The rearrangement uses TRBV7-9 and TRBJ2-3, with 7 bases that match TRBD2. Germline CDR1 SEHNR, CDR2 FQNEAQ (reference sequence). After removal of 4 bases from V and 0 bases from J, the junction contained 7 bases not matched to a gene. The CDR3 sequence is 16 residues long. The CDR3 sequence: CASSSRASGSTDTQYF. The CDR3 DNA sequence: TGTGCCAGCAGCTCCCGGGCTAGCGGAAGCACAGATACGCAGTATTTT.

This chain links TRBV7-9 with TRBJ2-1, with TRBD2 matching 14 bases. After removal of 5 bases from V and 8 bases from J, the junction contained 5 bases not matched to a gene. CDR1 and CDR2 (germline): SEHNR, FQNEAQ (reference sequence). CDR3 length equals 15 residues. CDR3 amino acids: CASSLTSGRADEQFF. For the CDR3, the DNA is TGTGCCAGCAGCCTGACTAGCGGGAGGGCCGATGAGCAGTTCTTC.

The count of this clone is one. As DNA, the CDR3 is TGCACCAGCAGCCGAGCCGGTATCCGCAACTTCTACGAGCAGTACTTC. It encodes CTSSRAGIRNFYEQYF. The chain uses TRBV1 and TRBJ2-7; whether TRBD2, the table's D call, matches the DNA was not checked. TRBV1 is recorded as a pseudogene. The CDR3 runs to 16 residues.

V gene TRBV10-3 combines with J gene TRBJ1-3; D gene ambiguous. V gave up 3 bases and J gave up 0 bases, with 9 bases separating them. The CDR3 is 15 residues long. Germline V lookup: CDR1 ENHRY, CDR2 SYGVKD. CDR3 DNA: TGTGCCATCAGTGATCCGGGATTCTCTGGAAACACCATATATTTT. It is translated as CAISDPGFSGNTIYF.

The chain combines TRBV3-1 (or the pseudogene TRBV3-2) with TRBJ1-2, with a possible D match to TRBD1 (6 bases). V gave up 6 bases and J gave up 8 bases, with 16 bases separating them. CDR1 is LGHDT and CDR2 is YNNKEL in the germline V gene (reference sequence). The CDR3 contains 13 residues. The CDR3 loop reads CASRKFQGQGYTF. As DNA, the CDR3 is TGTGCCAGCAGAAAATTTCAGGGGCAGGGCTACACCTTC.

The rearrangement links TRBV4-1 to TRBJ1-1; D is unresolved. The V gene lost 1 base and the J gene lost 4 bases, with 19 bases spanning the gap. This CDR3 is 17 amino acids long. CDR1 is MGHRA and CDR2 is YSYEKL in the germline V gene. This CDR3 is CASSQVMGGGRGTEAFF. The CDR3 DNA follows: TGCGCCAGCAGCCAAGTCATGGGAGGTGGACGAGGCACTGAAGCTTTCTTT.

This clone was counted a single time. This sequence joins TRBV6-5 and TRBJ1-1; TRBD1 matches 12 bases. V lost 6 bases to trimming and J lost 0 bases; unmatched junction nucleotides: 2. The CDR3 runs to 15 residues. Germline CDR1 is MNHEY and CDR2 is SVGAGI. DNA of the CDR3: TGTGCCAGCAGGGGGACAGGGGGCATGAACACTGAAGCTTTCTTT. It yields the protein CASRGTGGMNTEAFF.

This chain connects TRBV7-2 to TRBJ2-5; TRBD1 might be the D (5 bases). This CDR3 is built from 14 residues. V lost 1 base and J lost 5, with 11 bases in between. The germline CDR1 and CDR2 sequences are SGHTA and FQGNSA. Here the CDR3 DNA reads TGTGCCAGCAGCTTAGATGACAGAAGGGAGACCCAGTACTTC. Translating it yields CASSLDDRRETQYF.

The genes are TRBV28 and TRBJ1-5, with D possibly matching TRBD1 (6 bases). Trimming shortened V by 11 bases and J by 7 bases, and 21 bases separated the two germline ends. Per germline, CDR1 MDHEN and CDR2 SYDVKM. The length of the CDR3 is 14 residues. In nucleotides, the CDR3 is TGTGCCGTCTCAGGGGTGATTGGTGAACAGCCCCAGCATTTT. Encoded protein: CAVSGVIGEQPQHF.